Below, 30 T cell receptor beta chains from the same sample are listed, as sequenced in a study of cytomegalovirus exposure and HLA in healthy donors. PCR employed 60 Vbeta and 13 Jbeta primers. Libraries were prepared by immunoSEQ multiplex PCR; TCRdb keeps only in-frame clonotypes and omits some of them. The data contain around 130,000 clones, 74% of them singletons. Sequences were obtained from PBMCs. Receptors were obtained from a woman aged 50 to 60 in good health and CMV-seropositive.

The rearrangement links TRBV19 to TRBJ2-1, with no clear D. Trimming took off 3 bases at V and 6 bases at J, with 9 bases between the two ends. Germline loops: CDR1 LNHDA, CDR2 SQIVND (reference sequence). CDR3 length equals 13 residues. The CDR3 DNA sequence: TGTGCCAGTAGTATCTCCCGTTCCAATGAGCAGTTCTTC. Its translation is CASSISRSNEQFF.

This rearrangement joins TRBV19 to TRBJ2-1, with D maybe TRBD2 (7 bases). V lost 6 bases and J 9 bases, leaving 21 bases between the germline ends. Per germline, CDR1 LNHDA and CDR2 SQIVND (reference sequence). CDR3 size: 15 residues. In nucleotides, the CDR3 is TGTGCCAGTAGGCGGGGGCGGGATCCGGGAAGTGAGCAGTTCTTC. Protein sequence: CASRRGRDPGSEQFF. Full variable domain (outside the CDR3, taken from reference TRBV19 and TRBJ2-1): DGGITQSPKYLFRKEGQNVTLSCEQNLNHDAMYWYRQDPGQGLRLIYYSQIVNDFQKGDIAEGYSVSREKKESFPLTVTSAQKNPTAFYLCASRRGRDPGSEQFFGPGTRLTVL.

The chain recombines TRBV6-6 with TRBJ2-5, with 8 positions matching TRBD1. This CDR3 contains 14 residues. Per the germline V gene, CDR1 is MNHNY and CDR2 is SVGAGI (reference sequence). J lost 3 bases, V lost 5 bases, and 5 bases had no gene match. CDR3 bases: TGTGCCAGCAGTCCCGGACAGGGAGAAGAGACCCAGTACTTC. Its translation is CASSPGQGEETQYF.

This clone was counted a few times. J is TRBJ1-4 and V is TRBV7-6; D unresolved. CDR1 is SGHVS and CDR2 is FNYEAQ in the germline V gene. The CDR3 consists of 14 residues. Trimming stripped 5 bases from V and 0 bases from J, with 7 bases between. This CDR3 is CASSRTSTNEKLFF. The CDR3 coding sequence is TGTGCCAGCAGCCGCACATCAACTAATGAAAAACTGTTTTTT.

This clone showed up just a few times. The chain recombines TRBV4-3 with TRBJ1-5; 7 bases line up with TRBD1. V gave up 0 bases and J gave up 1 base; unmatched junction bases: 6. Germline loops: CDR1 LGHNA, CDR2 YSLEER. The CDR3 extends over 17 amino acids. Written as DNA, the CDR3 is TGCGCCAGCAGCCAAGATCTCGGGACAGCGAGCAATCAGCCCCAGCATTTT. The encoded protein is CASSQDLGTASNQPQHF.

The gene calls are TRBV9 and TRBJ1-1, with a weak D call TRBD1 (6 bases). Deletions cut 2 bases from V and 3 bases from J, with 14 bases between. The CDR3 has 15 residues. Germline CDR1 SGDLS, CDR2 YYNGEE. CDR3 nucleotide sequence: TGTGCCAGCAGCGTCTACCCGGACAGAGACACTGAAGCTTTCTTT. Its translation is CASSVYPDRDTEAFF.

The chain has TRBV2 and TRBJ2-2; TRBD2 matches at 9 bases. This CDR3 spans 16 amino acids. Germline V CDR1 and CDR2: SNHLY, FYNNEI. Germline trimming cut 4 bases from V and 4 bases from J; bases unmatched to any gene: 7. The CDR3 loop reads CASSGSWRGGTGELFF. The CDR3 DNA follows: TGTGCCAGCAGTGGGTCTTGGCGGGGGGGCACCGGGGAGCTGTTTTTT. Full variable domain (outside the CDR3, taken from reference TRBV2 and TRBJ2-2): EPEVTQTPSHQVTQMGQEVILRCVPISNHLYFYWYRQILGQKVEFLVSFYNNEISEKSEIFDDQFSVERPDGSNFTLKIRSTKLEDSAMYFCASSGSWRGGTGELFFGEGSRLTVL.

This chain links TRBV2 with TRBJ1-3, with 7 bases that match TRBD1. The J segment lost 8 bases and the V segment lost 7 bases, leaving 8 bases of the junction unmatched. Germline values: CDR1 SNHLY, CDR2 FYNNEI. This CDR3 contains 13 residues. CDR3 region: CASNGQAADTIYF. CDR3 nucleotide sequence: TGTGCCAGCAACGGACAGGCGGCGGACACCATATATTTT.

CDR3 region: CASSPGQTMGGYTF. In nucleotides, the CDR3 is TGTGCCAGCTCACCGGGACAGACTATGGGAGGCTACACCTTC. The chain recombines TRBV18 with TRBJ1-2; 7 nucleotides align to TRBD1. CDR3 length: 14 amino acids. Per germline, CDR1 KGHSH and CDR2 LQKENI. V gave up 3 bases and J gave up 8 bases; unmatched junction bases: 9.

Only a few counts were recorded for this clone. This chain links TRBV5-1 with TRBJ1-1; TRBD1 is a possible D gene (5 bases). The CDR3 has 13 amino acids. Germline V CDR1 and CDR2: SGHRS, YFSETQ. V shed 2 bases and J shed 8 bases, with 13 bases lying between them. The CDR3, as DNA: TGCGCCAGCAGCTTCAACAACGGGGGAGAAGCTTTCTTT. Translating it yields CASSFNNGGEAFF.

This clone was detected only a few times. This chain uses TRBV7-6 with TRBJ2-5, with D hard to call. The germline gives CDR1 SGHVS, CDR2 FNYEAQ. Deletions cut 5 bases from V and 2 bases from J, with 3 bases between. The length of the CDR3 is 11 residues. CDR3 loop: CASSLQETQYF. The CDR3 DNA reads TGTGCCAGCAGCCTACAAGAGACCCAGTACTTC.

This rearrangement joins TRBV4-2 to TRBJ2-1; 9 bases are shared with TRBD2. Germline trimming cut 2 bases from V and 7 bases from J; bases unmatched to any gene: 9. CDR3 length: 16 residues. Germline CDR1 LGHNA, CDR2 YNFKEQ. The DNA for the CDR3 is TGTGCCAGCAGCCAAAGCTCCGGACTAGCGACGAATGAGCAGTTCTTC. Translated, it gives CASSQSSGLATNEQFF.

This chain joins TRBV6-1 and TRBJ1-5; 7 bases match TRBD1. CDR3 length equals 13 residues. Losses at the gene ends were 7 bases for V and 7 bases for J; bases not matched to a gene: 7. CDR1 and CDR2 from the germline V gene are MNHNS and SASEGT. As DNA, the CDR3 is TGTGCCAGCAATAGGGACAGTCGGCAGCCCCAGCATTTT. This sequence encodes CASNRDSRQPQHF.

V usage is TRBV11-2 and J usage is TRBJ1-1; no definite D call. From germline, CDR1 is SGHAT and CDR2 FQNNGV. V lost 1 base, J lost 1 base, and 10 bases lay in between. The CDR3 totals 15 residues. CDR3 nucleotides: TGTGCCAGCAGCTTAGTGCGACTTCAGAACACTGAAGCTTTCTTT. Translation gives CASSLVRLQNTEAFF. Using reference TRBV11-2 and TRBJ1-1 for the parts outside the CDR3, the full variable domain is EAGVAQSPRYKIIEKRQSVAFWCNPISGHATLYWYQQILGQGPKLLIQFQNNGVVDDSQLPKDRFSAERLKGVDSTLKIQPAKLEDSAVYLCASSLVRLQNTEAFFGQGTRLTVV.

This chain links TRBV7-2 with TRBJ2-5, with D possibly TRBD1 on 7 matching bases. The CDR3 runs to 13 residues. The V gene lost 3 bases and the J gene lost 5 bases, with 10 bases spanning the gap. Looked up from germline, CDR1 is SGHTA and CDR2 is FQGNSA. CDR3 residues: CASSFAGGETQYF. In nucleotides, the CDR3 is TGTGCCAGCAGCTTCGCAGGGGGGGAGACCCAGTACTTC.

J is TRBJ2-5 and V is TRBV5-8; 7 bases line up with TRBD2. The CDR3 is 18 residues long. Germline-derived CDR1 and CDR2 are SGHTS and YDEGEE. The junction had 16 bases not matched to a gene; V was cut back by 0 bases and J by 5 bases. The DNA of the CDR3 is TGTGCCAGCAGCTTGGTACTGTTTATGGTACGGCGGGGGGAGACCCAGTACTTC. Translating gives CASSLVLFMVRRGETQYF.

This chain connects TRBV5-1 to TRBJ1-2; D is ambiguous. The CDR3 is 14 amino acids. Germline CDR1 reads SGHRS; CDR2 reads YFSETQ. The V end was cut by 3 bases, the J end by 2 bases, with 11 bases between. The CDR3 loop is CASSSRTGNYGYTF. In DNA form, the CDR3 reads TGCGCCAGCAGCTCTCGGACGGGAAACTATGGCTACACCTTC. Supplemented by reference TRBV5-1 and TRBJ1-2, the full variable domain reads KAGVTQTPRYLIKTRGQQVTLSCSPISGHRSVSWYQQTPGQGLQFLFEYFSETQRNKGNFPGRFSGRQFSNSRSEMNVSTLELGDSALYLCASSSRTGNYGYTFGSGTRLTVV.

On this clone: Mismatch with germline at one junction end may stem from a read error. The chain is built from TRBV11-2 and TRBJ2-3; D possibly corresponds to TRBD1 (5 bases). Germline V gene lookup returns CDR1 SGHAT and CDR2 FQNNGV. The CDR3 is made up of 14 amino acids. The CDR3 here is CASSLDRVTGTQYF. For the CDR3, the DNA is TGTGCCAGCAGCTTAGATCGGGTCACAGGTACGCAGTATTTT.

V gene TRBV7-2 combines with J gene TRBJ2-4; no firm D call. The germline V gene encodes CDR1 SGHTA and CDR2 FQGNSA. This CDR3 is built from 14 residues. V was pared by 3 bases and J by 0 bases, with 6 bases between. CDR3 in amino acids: CASSFRLAKNIQYF. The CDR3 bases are TGTGCCAGCAGCTTCCGGTTAGCCAAAAACATTCAGTACTTC.

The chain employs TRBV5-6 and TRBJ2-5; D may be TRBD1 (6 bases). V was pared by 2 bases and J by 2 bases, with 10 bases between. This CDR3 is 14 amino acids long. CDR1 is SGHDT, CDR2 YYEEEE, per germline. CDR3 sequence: CASSLGQPQETQYF. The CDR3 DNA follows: TGTGCCAGCAGCTTAGGACAGCCGCAAGAGACCCAGTACTTC.

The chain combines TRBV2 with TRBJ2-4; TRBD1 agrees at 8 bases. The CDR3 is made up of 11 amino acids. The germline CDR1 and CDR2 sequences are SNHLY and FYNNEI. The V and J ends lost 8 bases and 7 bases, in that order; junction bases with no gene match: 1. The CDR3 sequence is CASYRGNIQYF. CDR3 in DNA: TGTGCCAGCTACAGGGGGAACATTCAGTACTTC. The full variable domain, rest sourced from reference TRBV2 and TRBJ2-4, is EPEVTQTPSHQVTQMGQEVILRCVPISNHLYFYWYRQILGQKVEFLVSFYNNEISEKSEIFDDQFSVERPDGSNFTLKIRSTKLEDSAMYFCASYRGNIQYFGAGTRLSVL.

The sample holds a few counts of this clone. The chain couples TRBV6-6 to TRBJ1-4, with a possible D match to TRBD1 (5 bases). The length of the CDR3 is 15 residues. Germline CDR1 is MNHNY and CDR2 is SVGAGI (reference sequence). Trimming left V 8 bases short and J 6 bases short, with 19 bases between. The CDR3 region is CASVNSQGGDEKLFF. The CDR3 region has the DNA TGTGCCAGCGTCAATTCGCAGGGTGGAGATGAAAAACTGTTTTTT.

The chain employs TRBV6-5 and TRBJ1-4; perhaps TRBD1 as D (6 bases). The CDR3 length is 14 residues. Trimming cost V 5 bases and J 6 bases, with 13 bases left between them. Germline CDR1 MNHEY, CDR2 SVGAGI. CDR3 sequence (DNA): TGTGCCAGCAGTCCTGGCCAGGGGTATGAAAAACTGTTTTTT. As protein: CASSPGQGYEKLFF.

CDR3 nucleotide sequence: TGTGCCAGCAGCCAAGAGGCCCGGACAGGGGATGGCTACACCTTC. Translated, it gives CASSQEARTGDGYTF. The V and J genes are TRBV7-8 and TRBJ1-2; 9 positions match TRBD1. The junction had 10 bases not matched to a gene; V was cut back by 5 bases and J by 6 bases. The germline gives CDR1 SGHVS, CDR2 FQNEAQ. The CDR3 has 15 residues. Filled out from reference TRBV7-8 and TRBJ1-2, the complete variable domain reads GAGVSQSPRYKVAKRGQDVALRCDPISGHVSLFWYQQALGQGPEFLTYFQNEAQLDKSGLPSDRFFAERPEGSVSTLKIQRTQQEDSAVYLCASSQEARTGDGYTFGSGTRLTVV.

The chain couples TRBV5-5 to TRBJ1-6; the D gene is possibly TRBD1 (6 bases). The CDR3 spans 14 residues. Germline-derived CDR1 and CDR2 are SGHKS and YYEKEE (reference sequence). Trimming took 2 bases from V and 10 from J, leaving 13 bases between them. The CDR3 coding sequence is TGTGCCAGCAGCTTTGGGGGCGCGGAATCACCCCTCCACTTT. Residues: CASSFGGAESPLHF.

The CDR3 coding sequence is TGTGCCAGCAGCCTTCAGAATTCACCCCTCCACTTT. Protein: CASSLQNSPLHF. The chain uses TRBV6-5 and TRBJ1-6; no clear D. The CDR3 consists of 12 residues. Trimming took 6 bases from V and 7 from J, leaving 7 bases between them. CDR1 MNHEY and CDR2 SVGAGI come from the germline V gene.

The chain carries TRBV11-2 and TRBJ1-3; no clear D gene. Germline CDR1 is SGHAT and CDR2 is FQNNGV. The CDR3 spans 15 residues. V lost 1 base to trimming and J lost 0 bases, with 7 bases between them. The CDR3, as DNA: TGTGCCAGCAGCTTAGTGGCAGACTCTGGAAACACCATATATTTT. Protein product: CASSLVADSGNTIYF. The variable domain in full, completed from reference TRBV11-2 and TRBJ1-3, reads EAGVAQSPRYKIIEKRQSVAFWCNPISGHATLYWYQQILGQGPKLLIQFQNNGVVDDSQLPKDRFSAERLKGVDSTLKIQPAKLEDSAVYLCASSLVADSGNTIYFGEGSWLTVV.

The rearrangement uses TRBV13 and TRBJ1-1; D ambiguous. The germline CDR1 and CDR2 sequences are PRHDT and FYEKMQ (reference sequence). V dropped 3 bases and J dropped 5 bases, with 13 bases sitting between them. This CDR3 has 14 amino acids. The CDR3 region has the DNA TGTGCCAGCAGCTTTTCAGAGGGAGATACTGAAGCTTTCTTT. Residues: CASSFSEGDTEAFF.

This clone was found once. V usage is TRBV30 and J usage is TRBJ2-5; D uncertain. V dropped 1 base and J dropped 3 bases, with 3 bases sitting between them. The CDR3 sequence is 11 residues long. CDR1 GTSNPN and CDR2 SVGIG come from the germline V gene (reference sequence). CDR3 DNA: TGTGCCTGGAGTGCTGAAGAGACCCAGTACTTC. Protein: CAWSAEETQYF. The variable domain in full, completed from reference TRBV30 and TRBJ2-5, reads SQTIHQWPATLVQPVGSPLSLECTVEGTSNPNLYWYRQAAGRGLQLLFYSVGIGQISSEVPQNLSASRPQDRQFILSSKKLLLSDSGFYLCAWSAEETQYFGPGTRLLVL.

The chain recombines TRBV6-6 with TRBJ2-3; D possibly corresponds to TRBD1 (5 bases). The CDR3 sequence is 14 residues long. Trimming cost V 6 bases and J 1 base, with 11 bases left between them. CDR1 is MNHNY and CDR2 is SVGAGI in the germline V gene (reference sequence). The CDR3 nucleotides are TGTGCCAGCAGAGTCGAAGGGGGCACAGATACGCAGTATTTT. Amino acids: CASRVEGGTDTQYF.